The clone carrying this TCR beta chain has only one observation. V trimming: 5 bases; J trimming: 7 bases; junction bases outside the gene matches: 9. Germline CDR1 LNHDA, CDR2 SQIVND (reference sequence). The CDR3 has 15 amino acids. The data were obtained in a study of PD-1 blockade in mismatch repair-deficient tumors. Repertoires were generated with immunoSEQ multiplex PCR, while TCRdb's copy carries only in-frame clones and drops some. The sample contains 100,000 or so clones, 70% to 85% of which appear only once. This TCR was recovered from an adult with mismatch repair-deficient cancer. J is TRBJ2-1 and V is TRBV19, with 9 bases aligning to TRBD2. This material consisted of peripheral blood, taken about 33 weeks after starting pembrolizumab. The CDR3 DNA sequence: TGTGCCAGTAGTCCTTTAGCGGGAGAAGTTAATGAGCAGTTCTTC. It yields the protein CASSPLAGEVNEQFF. The full variable domain, in which reference TRBV19 and TRBJ2-1 provide the parts outside the CDR3, is DGGITQSPKYLFRKEGQNVTLSCEQNLNHDAMYWYRQDPGQGLRLIYYSQIVNDFQKGDIAEGYSVSREKKESFPLTVTSAQKNPTAFYLCASSPLAGEVNEQFFGPGTRLTVL.